This T cell receptor (beta chain) was identified during a study of cytomegalovirus exposure and HLA in healthy donors. As for the study in general: The roughly 110 validation repertoires matched the roughly 700 first-cohort repertoires in platform, a later analysis reported. Overall study results and limits: Specific recognition of CMV antigens was confirmed in vitro for a few chains (all CMV-associated). Cytomegalovirus association was listed for around 180 TCR beta chains.

Measured with immunoSEQ multiplex PCR; TCRdb has only the in-frame clones, and not every one. The sample yields roughly 120,000 clones, around 89% seen once. Trimming left V 3 bases short and J 6 bases short, with 9 bases between. CDR3 size: 12 residues. A word on this clone: Its matching antigen is unknown.

The donors were members of the roughly 130-subject validation cohort (separate from the approximately 670-subject first cohort). This chain connects TRBV5-3 to TRBJ1-2, with D hard to call. TRBV5-3 falls under the ORF class, with uncertain function. Sequenced material: PBMCs. The clonotype originates from a woman between 18 and 29 years old in good health and CMV-seropositive. The CDR3 nucleotides read TGTGCCAGAAGCTCGCCGGAGCATGGCTACACCTTC. It is translated as CARSSPEHGYTF.